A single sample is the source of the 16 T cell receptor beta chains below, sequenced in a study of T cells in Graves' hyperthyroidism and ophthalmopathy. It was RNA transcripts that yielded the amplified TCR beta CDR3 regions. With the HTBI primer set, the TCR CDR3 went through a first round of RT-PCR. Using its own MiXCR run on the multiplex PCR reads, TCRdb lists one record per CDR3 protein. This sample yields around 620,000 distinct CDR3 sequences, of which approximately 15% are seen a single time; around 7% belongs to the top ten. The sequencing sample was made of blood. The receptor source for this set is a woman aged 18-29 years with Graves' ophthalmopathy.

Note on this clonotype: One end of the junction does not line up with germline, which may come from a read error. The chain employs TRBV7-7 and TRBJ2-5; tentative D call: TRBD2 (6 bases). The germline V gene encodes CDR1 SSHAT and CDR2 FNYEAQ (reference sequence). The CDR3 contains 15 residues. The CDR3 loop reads CASSLAPGERETQYF. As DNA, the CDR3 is TGTGCTAGCAGCTTAGCGCCGGGGGAAAGGGAGACCCAGTACTTC.

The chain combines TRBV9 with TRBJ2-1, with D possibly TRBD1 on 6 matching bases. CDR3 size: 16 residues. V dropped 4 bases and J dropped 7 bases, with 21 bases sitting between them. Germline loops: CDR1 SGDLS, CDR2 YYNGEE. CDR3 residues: CASSPPSGAFSNEQFF. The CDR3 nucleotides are TGTGCCAGCAGCCCGCCCTCAGGGGCCTTTTCGAATGAGCAGTTCTTC. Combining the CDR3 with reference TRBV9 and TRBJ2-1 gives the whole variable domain DSGVTQTPKHLITATGQRVTLRCSPRSGDLSVYWYQQSLDQGLQFLIQYYNGEERAKGNILERFSAQQFPDLHSELNLSSLELGDSALYFCASSPPSGAFSNEQFFGPGTRLTVL.

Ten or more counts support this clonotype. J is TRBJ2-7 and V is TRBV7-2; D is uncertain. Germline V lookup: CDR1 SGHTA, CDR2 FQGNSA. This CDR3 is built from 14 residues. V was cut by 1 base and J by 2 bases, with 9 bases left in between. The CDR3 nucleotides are TGTGCCAGCAGCTTAGGCGCTTACGCCTACGAGCAGTACTTC. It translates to CASSLGAYAYEQYF.

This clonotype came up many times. The CDR3 DNA reads TGTGCCAGTAGTATAGGCAGTCAGAACTACGAGCAGTACTTC. This encodes CASSIGSQNYEQYF. This rearrangement joins TRBV19 to TRBJ2-7; D call uncertain. CDR3 size: 14 residues. V shed 1 base and J shed 3 bases, with 10 bases lying between them. Germline CDR1 and CDR2: LNHDA and SQIVND (reference sequence).

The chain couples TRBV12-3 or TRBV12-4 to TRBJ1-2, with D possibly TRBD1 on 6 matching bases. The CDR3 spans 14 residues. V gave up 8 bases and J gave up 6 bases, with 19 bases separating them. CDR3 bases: TGTGCCAGCCGGATGGGACGGGGGCTGGATGGCTACACCTTC. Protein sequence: CASRMGRGLDGYTF.

The CDR3 bases are TGTGCCAGCAGCCAGAGTCAGGGGATAAACTATGGCTACACCTTC. This encodes CASSQSQGINYGYTF. The V call is TRBV7-2, the J call TRBJ1-2; D possibly corresponds to TRBD1 (6 bases). The V and J ends lost 5 bases and 2 bases respectively, with 15 bases between them. CDR3 length: 15 amino acids. CDR1 is SGHTA, CDR2 FQGNSA, per germline.

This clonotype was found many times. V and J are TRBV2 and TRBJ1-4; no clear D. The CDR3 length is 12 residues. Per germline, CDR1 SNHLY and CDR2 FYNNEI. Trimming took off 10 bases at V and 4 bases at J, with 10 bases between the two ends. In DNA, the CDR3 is TGTGCCAACACAGACTATAATGAAAAACTGTTTTTT. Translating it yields CANTDYNEKLFF.

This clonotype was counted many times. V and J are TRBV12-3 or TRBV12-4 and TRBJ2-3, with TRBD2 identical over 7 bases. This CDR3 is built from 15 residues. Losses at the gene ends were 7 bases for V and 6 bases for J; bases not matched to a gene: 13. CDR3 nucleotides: TGTGCCAGCACCCTACGGCGGGGGTTGGGGGATACGCAGTATTTT. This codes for CASTLRRGLGDTQYF.

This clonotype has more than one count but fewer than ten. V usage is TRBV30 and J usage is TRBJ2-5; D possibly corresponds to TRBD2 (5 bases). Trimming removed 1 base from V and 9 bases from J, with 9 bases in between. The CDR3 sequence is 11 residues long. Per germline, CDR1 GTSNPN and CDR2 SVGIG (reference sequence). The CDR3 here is CAWSASLAQYF. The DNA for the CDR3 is TGTGCCTGGAGTGCCTCACTAGCCCAGTACTTC.

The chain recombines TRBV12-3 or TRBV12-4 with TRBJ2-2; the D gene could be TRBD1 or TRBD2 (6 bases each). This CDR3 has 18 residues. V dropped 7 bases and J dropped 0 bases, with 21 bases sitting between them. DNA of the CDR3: TGTGCCAGCATCATCTCAAGGGGGGTTGAATCGAACACCGGGGAGCTGTTTTTT. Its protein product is CASIISRGVESNTGELFF.

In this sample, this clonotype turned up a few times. The CDR3 DNA sequence: TGTGCCAGCACCGCCACTAGCGCCCAAGAGACCCAGTACTTC. It is translated as CASTATSAQETQYF. The chain is built from TRBV5-4 and TRBJ2-5; 7 bases align to TRBD2. J lost 1 base, V lost 6 bases, and 6 bases had no gene match. CDR1 and CDR2 (germline): SGHNT, YYREEE (reference sequence). This CDR3 is 14 amino acids long.

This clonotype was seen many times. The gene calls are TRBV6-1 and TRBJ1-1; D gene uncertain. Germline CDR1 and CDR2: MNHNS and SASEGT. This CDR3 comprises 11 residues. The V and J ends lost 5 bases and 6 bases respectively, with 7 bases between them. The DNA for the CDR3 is TGTGCCAGCAGTTACGAGTCTGAAGCTTTCTTT. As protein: CASSYESEAFF.

In nucleotides, the CDR3 is TGTGCCACCAGTGATTTGCCGGGTGGTATAGGGGATTCGATCAGAAACTACAATGAGCAGTTCTTC. This sequence encodes CATSDLPGGIGDSIRNYNEQFF. V usage is TRBV24-1 and J usage is TRBJ2-1; possibly TRBD1 for D (5 bases). The CDR3 is 22 residues long. CDR1 and CDR2 (germline): KGHDR, SFDVKD. V lost 0 bases to trimming and J lost 3 bases, with 29 bases between them.

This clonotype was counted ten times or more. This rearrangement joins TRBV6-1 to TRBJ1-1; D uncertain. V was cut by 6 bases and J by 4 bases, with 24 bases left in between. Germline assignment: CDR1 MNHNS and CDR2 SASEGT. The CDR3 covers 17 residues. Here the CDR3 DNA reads TGTGCCAGCAGCCCCCAAATCATTGGTTCCGCAGGCACTGAAGCTTTCTTT. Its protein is CASSPQIIGSAGTEAFF.

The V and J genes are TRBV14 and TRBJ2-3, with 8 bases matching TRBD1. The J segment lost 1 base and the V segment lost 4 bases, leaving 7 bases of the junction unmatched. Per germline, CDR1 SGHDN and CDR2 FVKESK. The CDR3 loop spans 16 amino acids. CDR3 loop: CASSLRPGQGTDTQYF. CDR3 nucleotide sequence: TGTGCCAGCAGCCTCAGACCGGGACAGGGCACAGATACGCAGTATTTT.

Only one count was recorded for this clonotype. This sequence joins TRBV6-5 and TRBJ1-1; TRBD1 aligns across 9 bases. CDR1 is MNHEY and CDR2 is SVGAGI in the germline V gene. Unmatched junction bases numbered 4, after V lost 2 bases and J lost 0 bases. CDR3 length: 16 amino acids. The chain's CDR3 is CASSYIQGAMNTEAFF. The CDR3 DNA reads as TGTGCCAGCAGTTACATACAGGGGGCGATGAACACTGAAGCTTTCTTT.